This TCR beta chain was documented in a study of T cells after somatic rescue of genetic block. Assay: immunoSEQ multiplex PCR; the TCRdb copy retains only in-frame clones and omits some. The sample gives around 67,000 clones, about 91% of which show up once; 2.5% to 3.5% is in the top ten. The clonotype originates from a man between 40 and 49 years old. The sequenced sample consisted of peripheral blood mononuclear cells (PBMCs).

CDR3 sequence reads: CASRLAGSTDTQYF. Here the CDR3 DNA reads TGTGCCAGCAGGCTAGCGGGATCAACAGATACGCAGTATTTT. The chain employs TRBV6-1 and TRBJ2-3; 9 bases are shared with TRBD2. The germline gives CDR1 MNHNS, CDR2 SASEGT. V trimming: 6 bases; J trimming: 3 bases; junction bases outside the gene matches: 4. This CDR3 region has 14 residues.